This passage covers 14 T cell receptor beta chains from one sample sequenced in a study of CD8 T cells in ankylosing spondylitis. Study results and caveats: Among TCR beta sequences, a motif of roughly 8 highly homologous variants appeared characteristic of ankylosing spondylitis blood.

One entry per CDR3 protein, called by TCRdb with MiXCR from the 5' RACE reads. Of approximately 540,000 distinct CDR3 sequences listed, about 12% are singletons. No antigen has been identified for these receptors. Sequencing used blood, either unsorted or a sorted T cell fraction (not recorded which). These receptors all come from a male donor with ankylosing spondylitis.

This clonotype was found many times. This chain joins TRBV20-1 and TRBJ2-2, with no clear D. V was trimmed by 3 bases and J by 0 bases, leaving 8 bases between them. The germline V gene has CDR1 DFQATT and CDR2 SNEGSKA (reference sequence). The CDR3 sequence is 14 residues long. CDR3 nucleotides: TGCAGTGCTAGGACTGTCGCGAACACCGGGGAGCTGTTTTTT. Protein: CSARTVANTGELFF.

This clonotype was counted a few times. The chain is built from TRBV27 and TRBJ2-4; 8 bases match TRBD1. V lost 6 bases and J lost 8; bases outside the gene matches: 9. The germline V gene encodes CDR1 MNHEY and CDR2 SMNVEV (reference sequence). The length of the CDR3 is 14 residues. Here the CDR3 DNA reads TGTGCCAGCAGCTTCCTCGGACAGGGAGACATTCAGTACTTC. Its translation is CASSFLGQGDIQYF.

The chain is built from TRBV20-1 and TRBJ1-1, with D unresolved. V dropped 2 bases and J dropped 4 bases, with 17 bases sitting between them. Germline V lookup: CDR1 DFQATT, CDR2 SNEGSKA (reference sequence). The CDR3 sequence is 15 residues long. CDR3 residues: CSARKMGRDVTEAFF. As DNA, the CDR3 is TGCAGTGCTAGAAAAATGGGAAGGGATGTCACTGAAGCTTTCTTT.

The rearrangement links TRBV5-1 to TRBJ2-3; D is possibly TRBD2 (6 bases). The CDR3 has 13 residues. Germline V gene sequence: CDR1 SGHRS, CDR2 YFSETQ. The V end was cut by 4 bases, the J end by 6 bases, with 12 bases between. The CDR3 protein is CASSDARGDTQYF. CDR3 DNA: TGCGCCAGCAGCGATGCTCGGGGGGATACGCAGTATTTT.

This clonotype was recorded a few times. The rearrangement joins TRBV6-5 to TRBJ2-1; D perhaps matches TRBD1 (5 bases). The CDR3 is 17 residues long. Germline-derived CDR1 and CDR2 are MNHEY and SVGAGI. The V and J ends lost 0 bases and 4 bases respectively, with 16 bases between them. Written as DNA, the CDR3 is TGTGCCAGCAGTTACTCGACAGACATCGTCCCATACAATGAGCAGTTCTTC. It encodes CASSYSTDIVPYNEQFF.

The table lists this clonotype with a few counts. The CDR3 DNA reads as TGTGCCAGCAGCCCCAGGGAGCCATCGGGCTACACCTTC. It is translated as CASSPREPSGYTF. The rearrangement links TRBV7-2 to TRBJ1-2, with D perhaps matching TRBD1 (5 bases). Germline V gives CDR1 SGHTA, CDR2 FQGNSA. CDR3 length equals 13 residues. Trimming cost V 5 bases and J 8 bases, with 15 bases left between them.

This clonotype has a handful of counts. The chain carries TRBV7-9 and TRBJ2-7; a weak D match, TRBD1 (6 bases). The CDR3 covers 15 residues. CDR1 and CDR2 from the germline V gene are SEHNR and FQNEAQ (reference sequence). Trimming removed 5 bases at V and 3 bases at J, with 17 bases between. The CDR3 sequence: CASSGLWGHHYEQYV. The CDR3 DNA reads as TGTGCCAGCAGCGGACTTTGGGGACACCACTACGAGCAGTACGTC.

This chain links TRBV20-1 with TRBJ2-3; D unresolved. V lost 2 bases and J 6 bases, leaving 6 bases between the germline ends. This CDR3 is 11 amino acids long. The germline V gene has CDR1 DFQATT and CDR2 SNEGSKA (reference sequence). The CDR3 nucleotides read TGCAGTGCTAGAAACCATGATACGCAGTATTTT. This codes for CSARNHDTQYF.

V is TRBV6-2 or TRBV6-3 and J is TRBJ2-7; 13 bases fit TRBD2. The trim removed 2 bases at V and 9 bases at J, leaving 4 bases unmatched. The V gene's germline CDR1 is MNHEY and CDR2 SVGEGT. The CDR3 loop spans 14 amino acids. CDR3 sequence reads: CASSYPGLAGVQYV. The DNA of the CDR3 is TGTGCCAGCAGTTACCCCGGACTAGCGGGGGTGCAGTACGTC.

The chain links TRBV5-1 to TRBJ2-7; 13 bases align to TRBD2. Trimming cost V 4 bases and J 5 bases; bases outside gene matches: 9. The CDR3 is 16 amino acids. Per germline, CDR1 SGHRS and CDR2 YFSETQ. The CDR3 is CASSAGLAGLNDEQYV. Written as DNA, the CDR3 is TGCGCCAGCAGCGCGGGACTAGCGGGATTGAACGACGAGCAGTACGTC.

The CDR3 here is CSARGPSENYSPLHF. The CDR3 DNA follows: TGCAGTGCTAGAGGGCCAAGCGAAAATTATTCACCCCTCCACTTT. The gene calls are TRBV20-1 and TRBJ1-6, with D unresolved. This CDR3 is built from 15 residues. Germline CDR1 reads DFQATT; CDR2 reads SNEGSKA (reference sequence). Trimming shortened V by 1 base and J by 8 bases, and 15 bases separated the two germline ends.

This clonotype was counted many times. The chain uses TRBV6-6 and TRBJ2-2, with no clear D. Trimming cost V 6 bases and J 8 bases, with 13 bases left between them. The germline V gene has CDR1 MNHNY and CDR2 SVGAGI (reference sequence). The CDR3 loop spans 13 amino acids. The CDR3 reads CASSVSVSGELFF. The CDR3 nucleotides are TGTGCCAGCAGCGTCTCCGTATCGGGGGAGCTGTTTTTT.

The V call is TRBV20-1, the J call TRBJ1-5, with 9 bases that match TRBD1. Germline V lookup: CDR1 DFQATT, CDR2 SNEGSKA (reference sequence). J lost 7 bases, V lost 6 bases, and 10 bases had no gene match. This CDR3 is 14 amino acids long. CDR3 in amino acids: CSAGDRVLGQPQHF. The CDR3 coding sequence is TGCAGTGCCGGGGACAGGGTCCTTGGCCAGCCCCAGCATTTT.

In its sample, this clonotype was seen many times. CDR3 amino acids: CSVSSGQVGPIYF. The CDR3 DNA follows: TGCAGCGTTTCCTCCGGACAGGTTGGACCCATATATTTT. The chain combines TRBV29-1 with TRBJ1-3; 7 nucleotides align to TRBD1. The junction had 12 bases not matched to a gene; V was cut back by 5 bases and J by 11 bases. The CDR3 covers 13 residues. Germline V gene sequence: CDR1 SQVTM, CDR2 ANQGSEA.